This T cell receptor beta chain was captured in a study of a mutant IDH1 vaccine in newly diagnosed glioma. Study-level information: Across weeks 1, 3, 5, 7, 11, 15, 19 and 23, patients received a vaccination each time, eight in all. Initiation of the vaccine course occurred 4-6 weeks after radiotherapy alone, or alongside temozolomide cycles.

Described time point: week 5, during vaccination. It was 300 ug of mutant IDH1 20-mer peptide that made up each vaccine dose, given with topical imiquimod. This clone has more than one count but fewer than ten. Its antigen is not known. Sequencing was performed with immunoSEQ multiplex PCR; in TCRdb, only in-frame clones are kept and a portion is missing. The data hold about 30,000 clones, with around 83% observed a single time. The CDR3 consists of 12 residues. Per germline, CDR1 SGHDN and CDR2 FVKESK. V was trimmed by 1 base and J by 8 bases, leaving 8 bases between them. Study-level points and caveats: Most patients, 85% to 95%, showed vaccine-induced immune responses.

J is TRBJ1-1 and V is TRBV14; D not resolved. The input for sequencing was PBMCs, taken from a glioma patient whose treatment included an IDH1 peptide vaccine. The receptor's source is a man aged 25-45 years with glioma. The CDR3 sequence is CASSQVAGEAFF. The CDR3 nucleotides are TGTGCCAGCAGCCAAGTTGCGGGGGAAGCTTTCTTT.